These 26 T cell receptor beta chains originate from one sample sequenced in a study of identical twins. TCRdb reprocessed the 5' RACE reads with MiXCR, giving one entry per CDR3 protein. The sample contains hundreds of thousands of distinct CDR3 sequences, about 7% of which appear only once. The sample also formed part of further work on yellow fever vaccine responses in identical twins.

The sample consisted of PBMCs. Receptors were obtained from a woman aged 18 to 35 in good health.

This sequence joins TRBV7-9 and TRBJ1-1; a weak D match, TRBD1 (6 bases). V was shortened by 3 bases and J by 8 bases, with 19 bases between the two germline ends. The CDR3 is 15 residues long. The germline V gene encodes CDR1 SEHNR and CDR2 FQNEAQ (reference sequence). The CDR3 nucleotides read TGTGCCAGCAGCTTTTCTTGGGACACCCCCAACGAAGCTTTCTTT. It translates to CASSFSWDTPNEAFF.

The rearrangement joins TRBV12-3 or TRBV12-4 to TRBJ2-5; maybe TRBD2 (6 bases). V gave up 6 bases and J gave up 4 bases, with 18 bases separating them. The CDR3 is made up of 15 amino acids. This CDR3 reads CASSVSTSKAETQYF. The CDR3 DNA is TGTGCCAGCAGCGTGAGCACTAGCAAGGCAGAGACCCAGTACTTC.

This clonotype turned up a few times. The chain recombines TRBV5-1 with TRBJ2-1; tentative D call: TRBD1 (6 bases). V dropped 4 bases and J dropped 5 bases, with 10 bases sitting between them. Germline-derived CDR1 and CDR2 are SGHRS and YFSETQ. The CDR3 is 13 residues long. The CDR3 reads CASSTGQNNEQFF. CDR3 nucleotides: TGCGCCAGCAGCACCGGACAGAACAATGAGCAGTTCTTC.

The chain combines TRBV11-2 with TRBJ2-4; possibly TRBD1 or TRBD2 for D (5 bases each). The germline CDR1 and CDR2 sequences are SGHAT and FQNNGV. The CDR3 extends over 17 amino acids. The V and J ends lost 1 base and 3 bases respectively, with 16 bases between them. CDR3 sequence reads: CASSLVREGPIKNIQYF. In DNA form, the CDR3 reads TGTGCCAGCAGCTTAGTCCGAGAGGGGCCAATCAAAAACATTCAGTACTTC.

This clonotype was picked up many times. The CDR3 loop reads CASTPGRSSSYNEQFF. CDR3 nucleotides: TGTGCCAGCACCCCGGGGCGGTCCAGCTCCTACAATGAGCAGTTCTTC. The chain joins TRBV7-2 to TRBJ2-1; perhaps D is TRBD1 or TRBD2 (5 bases each). Trimming removed 7 bases at V and 0 bases at J, with 16 bases between. Germline values: CDR1 SGHTA, CDR2 FQGNSA. The CDR3 length is 16 residues.

The chain links TRBV7-2 to TRBJ1-1, with D perhaps matching TRBD1 (5 bases). Germline CDR1 SGHTA, CDR2 FQGNSA. Trimming removed 1 base from V and 2 bases from J, with 8 bases in between. CDR3 length: 14 residues. DNA of the CDR3: TGTGCCAGCAGCTTAGGCAGGGCAAACACTGAAGCTTTCTTT. As protein: CASSLGRANTEAFF.

This clonotype was seen a few times. The gene calls are TRBV20-1 and TRBJ2-1, with 13 bases that match TRBD2. This CDR3 comprises 17 residues. Unmatched junction bases numbered 14, after V lost 3 bases and J lost 9 bases. In germline, CDR1 is DFQATT, CDR2 SNEGSKA (reference sequence). For the CDR3, the DNA is TGCAGTGCTAGGACGGGACTAGCGGGACTCGCAGGGGGTGAGCAGTTCTTC. This encodes CSARTGLAGLAGGEQFF.

In this sample, this clonotype turned up many times. The rearrangement links TRBV7-9 to TRBJ2-5; D not resolved. Trimming removed 5 bases at V and 1 base at J, with 5 bases between. The CDR3 extends over 12 amino acids. CDR1 is SEHNR and CDR2 is FQNEAQ in the germline V gene (reference sequence). CDR3 in DNA: TGTGCCAGCAGCCCCCGCCAAGAGACCCAGTACTTC. It codes for CASSPRQETQYF. Full variable domain (remainder filled in from reference TRBV7-9 and TRBJ2-5): DTGVSQNPRHKITKRGQNVTFRCDPISEHNRLYWYRQTLGQGPEFLTYFQNEAQLEKSRLLSDRFSAERPKGSFSTLEIQRTEQGDSAMYLCASSPRQETQYFGPGTRLLVL.

In this sample, this clonotype turned up many times. This chain's CDR3 is CSASPIGGDTQYF. As DNA, the CDR3 is TGCAGTGCTAGCCCGATAGGAGGGGATACGCAGTATTTT. The chain links TRBV20-1 to TRBJ2-3, with D possibly TRBD2 on 6 matching bases. Per germline, CDR1 DFQATT and CDR2 SNEGSKA (reference sequence). This CDR3 spans 13 amino acids. V lost 3 bases and J lost 6, with 13 bases in between.

This clonotype was seen ten or more times. The gene calls are TRBV9 and TRBJ2-7; 8 bases align to TRBD2. CDR3 size: 14 residues. V was pared by 3 bases and J by 6 bases, with 8 bases of the junction left unmatched. The germline CDR1 and CDR2 sequences are SGDLS and YYNGEE. CDR3: CASSASGSGGEQYF. Here the CDR3 DNA reads TGTGCCAGCAGCGCAAGCGGGAGCGGGGGCGAGCAGTACTTC.

This clonotype was counted at least ten times. The gene calls are TRBV20-1 and TRBJ2-3; tentative D call: TRBD2 (6 bases). V was cut by 2 bases and J by 1 base, with 16 bases left in between. From germline, CDR1 is DFQATT and CDR2 SNEGSKA (reference sequence). The CDR3 is 16 residues long. The DNA for the CDR3 is TGCAGTGCTAGATCGAGCGGGCAAATGGGCACAGATACGCAGTATTTT. Its protein product is CSARSSGQMGTDTQYF.

This clonotype was picked up a small number of times. V and J are TRBV24-1 and TRBJ2-5; D is uncertain. Trimming shortened V by 10 bases and J by 0 bases, and 17 bases separated the two germline ends. The V gene's germline CDR1 is KGHDR and CDR2 SFDVKD. This CDR3 region has 15 residues. CDR3 sequence reads: CATGQVGAYQETQYF. The CDR3 DNA follows: TGTGCCACAGGTCAGGTGGGCGCGTACCAAGAGACCCAGTACTTC.

This clonotype was counted many times. This chain links TRBV12-3 or TRBV12-4 with TRBJ2-1; 9 bases fit TRBD1. With 6 bases clipped from V and 6 bases from J, the junction kept 12 bases outside the gene matches. This CDR3 region has 16 residues. The chain's CDR3 is CASRRPPGQGSNEQFF. DNA for the CDR3: TGTGCCAGCAGACGACCTCCGGGACAGGGTTCCAATGAGCAGTTCTTC.

The rearrangement joins TRBV7-9 to TRBJ2-1; a weak D match, TRBD1 (5 bases). Looked up from germline, CDR1 is SEHNR and CDR2 is FQNEAQ (reference sequence). The CDR3 runs to 15 residues. Trimming pared 5 bases from V and 6 bases from J, leaving 17 bases between. CDR3 nucleotide sequence: TGTGCCAGCAGCCCCCCCCAGGGAAACGGCAATGAGCAGTTCTTC. It encodes CASSPPQGNGNEQFF.

This clonotype was observed many times. The chain employs TRBV6-1 and TRBJ2-3; D may be TRBD2 (6 bases). V was trimmed by 7 bases and J by 5 bases, leaving 16 bases between them. The germline CDR1 and CDR2 sequences are MNHNS and SASEGT. The CDR3 length is 14 residues. CDR3 sequence: CASMRRASGDTQYF. The CDR3 coding sequence is TGTGCCAGCATGCGGAGGGCCTCGGGAGATACGCAGTATTTT.

The CDR3 sequence: CAISAGGRANVLTF. The CDR3 region has the DNA TGTGCCATCAGTGCAGGGGGAAGGGCCAACGTCCTGACTTTC. The gene calls are TRBV10-3 and TRBJ2-6; 7 nucleotides agree with TRBD1. This CDR3 is 14 amino acids long. The germline CDR1 and CDR2 sequences are ENHRY and SYGVKD. Trimming cost V 4 bases and J 5 bases; bases outside gene matches: 2.

This sequence joins TRBV28 and TRBJ2-1; 9 positions match TRBD2. Germline assignment: CDR1 MDHEN and CDR2 SYDVKM. The junction had 9 bases not matched to a gene; V was cut back by 1 base and J by 5 bases. The CDR3 covers 17 residues. Here the CDR3 DNA reads TGTGCCAGCAGTTTATCCCCTCGACTAGCGGCGGACAATGAGCAGTTCTTC. Its protein is CASSLSPRLAADNEQFF. The variable domain in full, completed from reference TRBV28 and TRBJ2-1, reads DVKVTQSSRYLVKRTGEKVFLECVQDMDHENMFWYRQDPGLGLRLIYFSYDVKMKEKGDIPEGYSVSREKKERFSLILESASTNQTSMYLCASSLSPRLAADNEQFFGPGTRLTVL.

The table lists this clonotype with many counts. J is TRBJ2-3 and V is TRBV7-3; D is ambiguous. CDR1 and CDR2 from the germline V gene are SGHTA and FQGTGA. The length of the CDR3 is 14 residues. V was trimmed by 2 bases and J by 2 bases, leaving 8 bases between them. This CDR3 is CASSLDGLTDTQYF. CDR3 coding DNA: TGTGCCAGCAGCTTAGACGGCCTCACAGATACGCAGTATTTT.

V is TRBV9 and J is TRBJ2-1, with a weak D call TRBD1 (5 bases). The CDR3 is made up of 16 amino acids. Per germline, CDR1 SGDLS and CDR2 YYNGEE. Between the trimmed V and J ends, which lost 3 bases and 4 bases, there was a span of 17 bases. CDR3 region: CASSAQQDLGYNEQFF. Written as DNA, the CDR3 is TGTGCCAGCAGCGCCCAACAGGACCTTGGGTACAATGAGCAGTTCTTC.

A word on this clonotype: The junction differs from germline at one of its ends, possibly a read error. This chain connects TRBV6-2 or TRBV6-3 to TRBJ1-5; D call uncertain. CDR3 length: 13 residues. The germline CDR1 and CDR2 sequences are MNHEY and SVGEGT. This chain's CDR3 is CASRNGYNQPQQF. The CDR3 DNA is TGTGCCAGCAGAAACGGTTACAATCAGCCCCAGCAGTTT.

This clonotype was counted ten times or more. The chain uses TRBV12-3 or TRBV12-4 and TRBJ2-1, with 7 bases identical to TRBD2. Trimming removed 3 bases from V and 4 bases from J; junction bases left unmatched: 6. CDR3 length: 15 residues. DNA for the CDR3: TGTGCCAGCAGTTTGTTGGGGGGGGGGTACAATGAGCAGTTCTTC. This codes for CASSLLGGGYNEQFF.

In this sample, this clonotype turned up many times. V is TRBV7-9 and J is TRBJ2-2; weak D call: TRBD2 (5 bases). V lost 5 bases and J lost 1, with 11 bases in between. The length of the CDR3 is 15 residues. Germline V CDR1 and CDR2: SEHNR, FQNEAQ (reference sequence). The CDR3 coding sequence is TGTGCCAGCAGCCGACCGGGGAGGAACACCGGGGAGCTGTTTTTT. As protein: CASSRPGRNTGELFF.

The chain employs TRBV5-1 and TRBJ2-5, with TRBD2 matching over 10 bases. This CDR3 has 16 residues. From germline, CDR1 is SGHRS and CDR2 YFSETQ. Trimming removed 0 bases from V and 3 bases from J; junction bases left unmatched: 5. The CDR3 is CASSLVGTSVKETQYF. In DNA, the CDR3 is TGCGCCAGCAGCTTGGTGGGGACTAGCGTAAAAGAGACCCAGTACTTC.

The rearrangement uses TRBV5-5 and TRBJ2-5; 8 bases are a match to TRBD2. The trim removed 0 bases at V and 4 bases at J, leaving 11 bases unmatched. There are 17 residues in the CDR3. The germline gives CDR1 SGHKS, CDR2 YYEKEE (reference sequence). As DNA, the CDR3 is TGTGCCAGCAGCTTGGGACAACGCGGGGGGATCCGAGAGACCCAGTACTTC. This sequence encodes CASSLGQRGGIRETQYF.

There are a few counts of this clonotype. This chain joins TRBV29-1 and TRBJ1-2; D might be TRBD1 (5 bases). Germline V gene lookup returns CDR1 SQVTM and CDR2 ANQGSEA. There are 13 residues in the CDR3. V lost 5 bases to trimming and J lost 2 bases, with 12 bases between them. The chain's CDR3 is CSVWRGTNYGYTF. CDR3 bases: TGCAGCGTTTGGAGGGGCACCAACTATGGCTACACCTTC.

This clonotype has just a few counts. This sequence joins TRBV10-3 and TRBJ1-1; TRBD1 is a possible D gene (6 bases). Germline V gives CDR1 ENHRY, CDR2 SYGVKD. The CDR3 runs 14 residues. Trimming took 3 bases from V and 3 from J, leaving 11 bases between them. The CDR3 sequence: CAISERAGDTEAFF. The CDR3 DNA sequence: TGTGCCATCAGTGAACGAGCAGGGGACACTGAAGCTTTCTTT.